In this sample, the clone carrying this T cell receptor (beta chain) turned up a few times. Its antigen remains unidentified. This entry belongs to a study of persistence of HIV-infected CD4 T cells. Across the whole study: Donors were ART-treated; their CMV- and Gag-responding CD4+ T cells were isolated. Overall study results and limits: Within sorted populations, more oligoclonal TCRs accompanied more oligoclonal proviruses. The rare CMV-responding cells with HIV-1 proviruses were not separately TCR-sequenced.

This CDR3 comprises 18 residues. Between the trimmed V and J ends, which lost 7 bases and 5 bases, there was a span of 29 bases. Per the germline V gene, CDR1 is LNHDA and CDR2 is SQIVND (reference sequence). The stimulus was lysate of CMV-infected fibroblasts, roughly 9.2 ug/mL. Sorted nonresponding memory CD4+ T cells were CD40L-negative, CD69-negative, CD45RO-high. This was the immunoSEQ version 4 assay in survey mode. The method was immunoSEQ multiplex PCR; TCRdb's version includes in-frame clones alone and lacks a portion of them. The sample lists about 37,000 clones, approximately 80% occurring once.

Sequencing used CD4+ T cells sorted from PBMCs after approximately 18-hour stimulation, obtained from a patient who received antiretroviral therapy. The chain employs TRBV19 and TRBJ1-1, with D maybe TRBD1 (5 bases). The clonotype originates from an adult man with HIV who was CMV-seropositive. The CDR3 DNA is TGTGCCAGTATTTCCTTAGGGAGGGGCAGGACGAGGGGAACTGAAGCTTTCTTT. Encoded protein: CASISLGRGRTRGTEAFF. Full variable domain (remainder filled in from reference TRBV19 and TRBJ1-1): DGGITQSPKYLFRKEGQNVTLSCEQNLNHDAMYWYRQDPGQGLRLIYYSQIVNDFQKGDIAEGYSVSREKKESFPLTVTSAQKNPTAFYLCASISLGRGRTRGTEAFFGQGTRLTVV.